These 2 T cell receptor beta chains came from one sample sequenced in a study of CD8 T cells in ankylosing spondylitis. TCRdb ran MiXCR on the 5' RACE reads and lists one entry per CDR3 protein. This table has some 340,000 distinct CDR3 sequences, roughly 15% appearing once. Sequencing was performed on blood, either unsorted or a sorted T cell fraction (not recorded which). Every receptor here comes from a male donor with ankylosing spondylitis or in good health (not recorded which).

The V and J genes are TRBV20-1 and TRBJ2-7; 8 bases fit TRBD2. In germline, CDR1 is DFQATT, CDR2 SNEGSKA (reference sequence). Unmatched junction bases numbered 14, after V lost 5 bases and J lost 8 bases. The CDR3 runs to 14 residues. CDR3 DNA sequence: TGCAGTGCTCCCCTGCGTAGCGGGGAAAAGAAGCAGTACTTC. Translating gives CSAPLRSGEKKQYF.

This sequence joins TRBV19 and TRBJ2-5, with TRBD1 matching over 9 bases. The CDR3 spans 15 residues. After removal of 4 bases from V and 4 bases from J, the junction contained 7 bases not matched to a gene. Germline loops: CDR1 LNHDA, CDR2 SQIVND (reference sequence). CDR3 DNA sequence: TGTGCCAGTAGTACGGGACAGGGAGGACGAGAGACCCAGTACTTC. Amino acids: CASSTGQGGRETQYF. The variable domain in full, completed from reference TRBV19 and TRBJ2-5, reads DGGITQSPKYLFRKEGQNVTLSCEQNLNHDAMYWYRQDPGQGLRLIYYSQIVNDFQKGDIAEGYSVSREKKESFPLTVTSAQKNPTAFYLCASSTGQGGRETQYFGPGTRLLVL.